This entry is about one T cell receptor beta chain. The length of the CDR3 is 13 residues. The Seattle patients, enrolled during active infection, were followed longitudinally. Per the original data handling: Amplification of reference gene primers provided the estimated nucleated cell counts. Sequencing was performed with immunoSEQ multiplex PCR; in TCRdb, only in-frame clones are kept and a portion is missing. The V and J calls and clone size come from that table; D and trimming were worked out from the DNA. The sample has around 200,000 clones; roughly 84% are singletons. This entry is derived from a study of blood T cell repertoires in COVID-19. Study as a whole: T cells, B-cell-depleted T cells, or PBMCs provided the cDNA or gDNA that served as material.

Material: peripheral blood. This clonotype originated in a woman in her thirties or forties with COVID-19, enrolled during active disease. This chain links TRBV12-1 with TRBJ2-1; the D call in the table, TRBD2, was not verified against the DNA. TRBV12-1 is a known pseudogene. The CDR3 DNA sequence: TGTGCCAGCAGCCTCTGGACTAACAATGAGCAGTTCTTC. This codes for CASSLWTNNEQFF.